The 11 T cell receptor beta chains below all came from one sample that was sequenced in a study of early T cells in non-severe SARS-CoV-2 infection (dated by TCRdb to about 2021). The library was produced with 5' RACE. Sequencing was performed on a NextSeq 500. TCRdb reanalyzed the raw reads on its own, using fastp at Q25 for trimming and MiXCR for clone calling, and kept in-frame beta chains. Identical CDR3 protein sequences are pooled into one entry, listed with their most common genes and DNA. The sample has 15,000 to 20,000 distinct CDR3 sequences on record, 5.9% of them singletons. The ten largest account for over 5.5% of the sample. Sequencing was performed on whole blood. All receptors come from an adult who was a healthcare worker with PCR-confirmed SARS-CoV-2 infection or an uninfected control (not recorded which).

This clonotype has at least ten counts. The chain couples TRBV20-1 to TRBJ1-1; D may be TRBD1 (6 bases). The CDR3 loop spans 14 amino acids. CDR1 and CDR2 from the germline V gene are DFQATT and SNEGSKA (reference sequence). Deletions cut 4 bases from V and 5 bases from J, with 17 bases between. The CDR3 spells CSAKINRAGTEAFF. The CDR3 DNA follows: TGCAGTGCTAAAATAAACAGGGCGGGGACTGAAGCTTTCTTT.

The table lists this clonotype with many counts. The CDR3 DNA reads as TGTGCCAGCGCCCAAAAGCCAGTGGACAGGGGTAACACAGATACGCAGTATTTT. Translated: CASAQKPVDRGNTDTQYF. V and J are TRBV7-9 and TRBJ2-3; 9 bases align to TRBD1. Germline V gene sequence: CDR1 SEHNR, CDR2 FQNEAQ (reference sequence). V was clipped by 8 bases and J by 2 bases; unmatched bases: 17. The CDR3 sequence is 18 residues long.

The sample holds a few counts of this clonotype. J is TRBJ1-5 and V is TRBV28, with unresolved D. CDR3 length: 12 amino acids. Per germline, CDR1 MDHEN and CDR2 SYDVKM. V was cut by 6 bases and J by 5 bases, with 8 bases left in between. For the CDR3, the DNA is TGTGCCAGCAGAGTGATCGATCAGCCCCAGCATTTT. Protein: CASRVIDQPQHF.

The gene calls are TRBV29-1 and TRBJ2-7, with 8 nucleotides matching TRBD1. This CDR3 spans 15 amino acids. J was trimmed by 7 bases and V by 4 bases; bases with no gene match: 15. The V gene's germline CDR1 is SQVTM and CDR2 ANQGSEA. CDR3 region: CSVVPSTGVPREQYF. CDR3 nucleotide sequence: TGCAGCGTTGTCCCGTCGACAGGGGTCCCTCGGGAGCAGTACTTC.

This clonotype was recorded many times. The V and J genes are TRBV4-1 and TRBJ2-7; D not certain. CDR1 and CDR2 (germline): MGHRA, YSYEKL. The CDR3 totals 13 residues. Trimming removed 0 bases from V and 4 bases from J, with 7 bases in between. CDR3 in DNA: TGCGCCAGCAGCCAAGAGTCTTGGTACGAGCAGTACTTC. This sequence encodes CASSQESWYEQYF.

This rearrangement joins TRBV21-1 to TRBJ2-3. TRBV21-1 is a known pseudogene. The CDR3 length is 16 residues. CDR3 loop: CASSKKWQPNTDTQYF. The CDR3 coding sequence is TGTGCCAGCAGCAAAAAGTGGCAGCCGAACACAGATACGCAGTATTTT.

This clonotype was picked up many times. The chain carries TRBV4-1 and TRBJ2-1, with 10 bases aligning to TRBD2. With V trimmed by 4 bases and J by 7 bases, 7 bases remained unmatched. This CDR3 is 15 amino acids long. CDR1 and CDR2 from the germline V gene are MGHRA and YSYEKL. Here the CDR3 reads CASSLAASGSNEQFF. DNA for the CDR3: TGCGCCAGCAGCCTCGCTGCTAGCGGGAGTAATGAGCAGTTCTTC.

By sample share, this clonotype is medium-sized (0.01 to 0.1%). The V call is TRBV28, the J call TRBJ2-7, with 9 bases aligning to TRBD2. The CDR3 loop spans 14 amino acids. V was pared by 4 bases and J by 2 bases, with 3 bases of the junction left unmatched. From germline, CDR1 is MDHEN and CDR2 SYDVKM. Here the CDR3 DNA reads TGTGCCAGCAGTTATGCGGGAGGGGCCTACGAGCAGTACTTC. Protein: CASSYAGGAYEQYF.

This clonotype occurred many times. The chain employs TRBV28 and TRBJ1-2; D gene unclear. Germline V gene data show CDR1 as MDHEN and CDR2 as SYDVKM. There are 14 residues in the CDR3. V gave up 4 bases and J gave up 4 bases, with 13 bases separating them. The CDR3: CASSWGIPPYGYTF. In DNA, the CDR3 is TGTGCCAGCAGTTGGGGAATACCCCCCTATGGCTACACCTTC.

This clonotype was seen at least ten times. The chain couples TRBV5-1 to TRBJ2-1; 8 bases match TRBD1. This CDR3 comprises 20 residues. In germline, CDR1 is SGHRS, CDR2 YFSETQ. The V gene end was trimmed by 1 base and the J gene end by 3 bases; junction bases not matched to a gene: 18. CDR3 sequence (DNA): TGCGCCAGCAGCTTGTTTATGGACAGGGCCCCACCCGTATACTACAATGAGCAGTTCTTC. It encodes CASSLFMDRAPPVYYNEQFF.

This clonotype appeared many times. The CDR3, as DNA: TGCGCCAGCAGCCACGGTCGCGGGACAGTCTTCTATGGCTACACCTTC. Translating it yields CASSHGRGTVFYGYTF. The V call is TRBV4-1, the J call TRBJ1-2, with TRBD1 matching 7 bases. Trimming took 3 bases from V and 4 from J; bases not matched to a gene: 11. Germline CDR1 is MGHRA and CDR2 is YSYEKL. The CDR3 is 16 residues long.